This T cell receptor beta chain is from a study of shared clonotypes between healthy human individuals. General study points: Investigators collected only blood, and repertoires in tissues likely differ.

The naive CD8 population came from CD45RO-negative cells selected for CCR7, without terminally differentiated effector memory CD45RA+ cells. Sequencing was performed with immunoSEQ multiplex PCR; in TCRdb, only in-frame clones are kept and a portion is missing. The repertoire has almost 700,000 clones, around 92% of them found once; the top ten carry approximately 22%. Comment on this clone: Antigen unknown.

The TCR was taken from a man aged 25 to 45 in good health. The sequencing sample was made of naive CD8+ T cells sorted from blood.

The CDR3 DNA reads as TGTGCCAGCAGCGGTACGGACAGTTCGAACGAGCAGTACTTC. It yields the protein CASSGTDSSNEQYF. V and J are TRBV9 and TRBJ2-7; D possibly corresponds to TRBD1 (6 bases). Trimming pared 3 bases from V and 5 bases from J, leaving 15 bases between. Germline CDR1 is SGDLS and CDR2 is YYNGEE. This CDR3 comprises 14 residues.